These 5 T cell receptor beta chains share one sample of origin, sequenced in a study of regulatory T cells in long-lasting Graves disease. Libraries of TCR beta came from iRepertoire HTBI primers plus Arm-PCR of CDR3 regions. Using its own MiXCR run on the multiplex PCR reads, TCRdb lists one record per CDR3 protein. This sample has roughly 500,000 distinct CDR3 sequences; roughly 13% occur once, and the top ten carry 10%. Time point here: newly diagnosed GD, antithyroid drugs for less than 3 months. PBMC-derived RNA was used for the TCR library. The same data also contributed to another study, on T cells in Graves' hyperthyroidism and ophthalmopathy.

The sequences come from peripheral blood mononuclear cells (PBMCs), collected at new diagnosis, from a patient treated with antithyroid drugs. These receptors all come from a young man with Graves disease.

For this clonotype: The junction does not match germline at one end; this may be a read error. The rearrangement uses TRBV14 and TRBJ2-1; TRBD2 matches at 9 bases. CDR3 size: 17 residues. Germline CDR1 is SGHDN and CDR2 is FVKESK. This CDR3 is CASSQVPGLAPYNEQFF. As DNA, the CDR3 is TGTGCCAGCAGCCAAGTCCCGGGACTAGCCCCCTACAATGAGCAGTTCTTT.

This clonotype was recorded at least ten times. The rearrangement joins TRBV27 to TRBJ1-1; D is perhaps TRBD1 (5 bases). The CDR3 length is 15 residues. Germline V gives CDR1 MNHEY, CDR2 SMNVEV (reference sequence). The V and J ends lost 2 bases and 4 bases respectively, with 14 bases between them. This CDR3 reads CASSLNGGWGTEAFF. The CDR3 DNA reads as TGTGCCAGCAGTTTAAATGGGGGATGGGGCACTGAAGCTTTCTTT.

This clonotype was picked up many times. The chain uses TRBV11-2 and TRBJ2-7; 10 bases are shared with TRBD2. With V trimmed by 7 bases and J by 2 bases, 8 bases remained unmatched. The CDR3 has 15 amino acids. Germline V CDR1 and CDR2: SGHAT, FQNNGV. The CDR3 DNA follows: TGTGCCAGCATATTAGACCTAGCGGGGGCCTACGAGCAGTACTTC. Translation: CASILDLAGAYEQYF.

Of note for this clonotype: This may be a read error, as it is one base from a much larger clone. J is TRBJ2-7 and V is TRBV29-1; D is perhaps TRBD1 or TRBD2 (5 bases each). Looked up from germline, CDR1 is SQVTM and CDR2 is ANQGSEA. CDR3 length equals 16 residues. Trimming shortened V by 4 bases and J by 7 bases, and 26 bases separated the two germline ends. Written as DNA, the CDR3 is TGCAGCGTTGGGACACCTGAGGGGAGCCGCTACAATGAGCAGTACTTC. This codes for CSVGTPEGSRYNEQYF.

The chain couples TRBV19 to TRBJ1-5, with 7 bases lining up with TRBD1. V dropped 4 bases and J dropped 10; count of bases not matched to a gene: 10. The CDR3 has 14 amino acids. CDR1 and CDR2 from the germline V gene are LNHDA and SQIVND (reference sequence). Written as DNA, the CDR3 is TGTGCCAGTAGTACGACAGGGCAGGGTCACCCCCAGCATTTT. Its protein is CASSTTGQGHPQHF.